This is a list of T cell receptor beta chains from one sample in a study of cytomegalovirus exposure and HLA in healthy donors. Measured with immunoSEQ multiplex PCR; TCRdb has only the in-frame clones, and not every one. The sample consists of under 120,000 clones, about 80% of them appearing once. Sequenced: PBMCs. The source of these receptors is a man between 50 and 59 years old in good health and CMV-seropositive. Both conserved end residues are part of each CDR3. D genes are given only for firm matches. Clone size is stated in some rows and not others, as once, few, many or a class when expanded.

clone size	J gene	D gene	V gene	CDR3 protein	CDR3 DNA
few	TRBJ1-1	-	TRBV7-3	CASRLELNTEAFF	TGTGCCAGCAGATTAGAGTTGAACACTGAAGCTTTCTTT
-	TRBJ1-3	-	TRBV30	CACGVAYFGNTIYF	TGTGCCTGCGGTGTTGCTTATTTTGGAAACACCATATATTTT
-	TRBJ2-5	-	TRBV5-5	CASSFAGAGETQYF	TGTGCCAGCAGCTTTGCGGGGGCGGGGGAGACCCAGTACTTC
-	TRBJ1-1	TRBD1	TRBV29-1	CSGGQQNTEAFF	TGCAGCGGGGGACAGCAGAACACTGAAGCTTTCTTT
-	TRBJ1-5	-	TRBV19	CAGSIARQPQHF	TGTGCCGGTAGTATAGCGCGGCAGCCCCAGCATTTT
-	TRBJ1-1	TRBD1	TRBV7-8	CASSLVRGQSTEAFF	TGTGCCAGCAGCTTAGTTAGGGGGCAAAGCACTGAAGCTTTCTTT
-	TRBJ2-7	TRBD1	TRBV18	CASSATGGDHLLYF	TGTGCCAGCTCAGCGACAGGGGGAGATCATTTATTGTACTTC
-	TRBJ1-5	TRBD1	TRBV5-1	CASSAGTGAAGQPQHF	TGCGCCAGCAGCGCCGGGACAGGGGCCGCCGGGCAGCCCCAGCATTTT
-	TRBJ2-3	TRBD1	TRBV5-1	CASSSGTVMDTQYF	TGCGCCAGCAGCTCAGGGACAGTCATGGATACGCAGTATTTT
-	TRBJ1-2	TRBD1	TRBV4-1	CASSQDPGQGAYGYTF	TGCGCCAGCAGCCAAGATCCGGGACAGGGGGCCTATGGCTACACCTTC
few	TRBJ2-7	-	TRBV18	CASSPERYEQYF	TGTGCCAGCTCTCCGGAGAGATACGAGCAGTACTTC
-	TRBJ2-7	-	TRBV6-6	CASSPGGGREHEQYF	TGTGCCAGCAGCCCCGGAGGGGGGCGGGAGCACGAGCAGTACTTC
-	TRBJ1-3	-	TRBV9	CASSVDEGNTIYF	TGTGCCAGCAGCGTAGATGAGGGAAACACCATATATTTT
-	TRBJ2-7	-	TRBV28	CASTSGVGEQYF	TGTGCCAGCACCTCGGGGGTTGGGGAGCAGTACTTC
few	TRBJ2-5	-	TRBV5-6	CASSLDTPYQETQYF	TGTGCCAGCAGCTTGGACACACCGTACCAAGAGACCCAGTACTTC
-	TRBJ2-5	TRBD1	TRBV7-3	CASSPSDREGETQYF	TGTGCCAGCAGCCCCTCTGACAGGGAAGGAGAGACCCAGTACTTC
-	TRBJ1-4	TRBD1	TRBV2	CASSPDRAVGFF	TGTGCCAGCAGCCCCGACAGGGCAGTAGGTTTTTTT
-	TRBJ2-7	-	TRBV11-2	CASSFGGGPYEQYF	TGTGCCAGCAGCTTTGGGGGGGGCCCCTACGAGCAGTACTTC
few	TRBJ2-5	TRBD1	TRBV6-1	CASRPRTGERETQYF	TGTGCCAGCAGGCCCAGGACAGGAGAGAGAGAGACCCAGTACTTC
-	TRBJ2-7	TRBD2	TRBV4-1	CASSQEGGLAGVKYEQYF	TGCGCCAGCAGCCAAGAGGGAGGACTAGCGGGAGTCAAATACGAGCAGTACTTC
once	TRBJ2-1	TRBD1	TRBV5-1	CASSFSGTANNEQFF	TGCGCCAGCAGCTTCTCCGGGACAGCCAACAATGAGCAGTTCTTC
-	TRBJ2-5	-	TRBV11-2	CASRPTGSGETQYF	TGTGCCAGCAGACCAACAGGGTCAGGGGAGACCCAGTACTTC
-	TRBJ2-1	-	TRBV6-4	CAIFSPSGFLYNEQFF	TGTGCCATCTTCTCTCCGTCAGGGTTCCTGTACAATGAGCAGTTCTTC
-	TRBJ2-5	-	TRBV5-1	CASSLTSGRKTQYF	TGCGCCAGCAGCTTAACTTCCGGGAGAAAGACCCAGTACTTC
-	TRBJ2-7	-	TRBV5-1	CASSFQQSYEQYF	TGCGCCAGCAGCTTCCAACAGTCCTACGAGCAGTACTTC
few	TRBJ2-3	TRBD2	TRBV6-1	CASSVTGTSGSYDTQYF	TGTGCCAGCAGTGTCACCGGGACTAGTGGTTCCTACGATACGCAGTATTTT
few	TRBJ2-3	TRBD1	TRBV27	CASNPGTEADTQYF	TGTGCCAGCAACCCTGGGACAGAGGCAGATACGCAGTATTTT
-	TRBJ2-5	TRBD2	TRBV30	CAWSVRYGLAGHQETQYF	TGTGCCTGGAGTGTACGGTACGGACTAGCGGGGCACCAAGAGACCCAGTACTTC
-	TRBJ2-7	-	TRBV30	CAWSGKDEQYF	TGTGCCTGGAGCGGGAAAGACGAGCAGTACTTC
-	TRBJ1-5	-	TRBV11-2	CASSFEGSGQPQHF	TGTGCCAGCAGCTTCGAGGGTTCCGGGCAGCCCCAGCATTTT
once	TRBJ1-2	TRBD1	TRBV27	CASSVGQGRGGYTF	TGTGCCAGCAGCGTGGGACAGGGGCGGGGTGGCTACACCTTC
-	TRBJ2-1	TRBD2	TRBV27	CASSLRRGGRYNEQFF	TGTGCCAGCAGTTTAAGACGCGGGGGGCGGTACAATGAGCAGTTCTTC
-	TRBJ1-1	-	TRBV6-5	CASSLTGNTEAFF	TGTGCCAGCAGTTTGACAGGGAACACTGAAGCTTTCTTT
-	TRBJ1-3	TRBD1	TRBV5-1	CASTRTGGYGNTIYF	TGCGCCAGCACAAGGACAGGGGGCTATGGAAACACCATATATTTT
-	TRBJ2-7	TRBD2	TRBV7-6	CASSLMAGDYEQYF	TGTGCCAGCAGCTTGATGGCGGGGGACTACGAGCAGTACTTC
few	TRBJ1-1	-	TRBV6-1	CASRREGTTEAFF	TGTGCCAGTCGGCGGGAGGGGACCACTGAAGCTTTCTTT
-	TRBJ2-5	TRBD2	TRBV30	CAWRPSGTSVETQYF	TGTGCCTGGAGACCTTCCGGGACTAGCGTAGAGACCCAGTACTTC
-	TRBJ1-5	-	TRBV19	CASSIKGGQPQHF	TGTGCCAGTAGTATAAAGGGCGGGCAGCCCCAGCATTTT
-	TRBJ1-6	-	TRBV18	CASSRGDSPLHF	TGTGCCAGCTCCCGGGGGGATTCACCCCTCCACTTT
-	TRBJ1-1	TRBD1	TRBV5-1	CASSLTGQGDVRTEAFF	TGCGCCAGCAGTTTAACGGGACAGGGGGATGTCCGCACTGAAGCTTTCTTT
-	TRBJ1-5	-	TRBV2	CASSELDSYQPQHF	TGTGCCAGCAGTGAGCTGGACAGCTATCAGCCCCAGCATTTT
-	TRBJ1-1	TRBD1	TRBV18	CASSPRTGERAFF	TGTGCCAGCTCACCCAGGACAGGGGAGAGAGCTTTCTTT
-	TRBJ2-7	TRBD2	TRBV5-1	CASSQRGLAGLSSYEQYF	TGCGCCAGCAGCCAAAGAGGACTAGCGGGCTTAAGCTCCTACGAGCAGTACTTC
once	TRBJ2-6	-	TRBV19	CASSMQGVAGANVLTF	TGTGCCAGTAGTATGCAGGGTGTCGCTGGGGCCAACGTCCTGACTTTC